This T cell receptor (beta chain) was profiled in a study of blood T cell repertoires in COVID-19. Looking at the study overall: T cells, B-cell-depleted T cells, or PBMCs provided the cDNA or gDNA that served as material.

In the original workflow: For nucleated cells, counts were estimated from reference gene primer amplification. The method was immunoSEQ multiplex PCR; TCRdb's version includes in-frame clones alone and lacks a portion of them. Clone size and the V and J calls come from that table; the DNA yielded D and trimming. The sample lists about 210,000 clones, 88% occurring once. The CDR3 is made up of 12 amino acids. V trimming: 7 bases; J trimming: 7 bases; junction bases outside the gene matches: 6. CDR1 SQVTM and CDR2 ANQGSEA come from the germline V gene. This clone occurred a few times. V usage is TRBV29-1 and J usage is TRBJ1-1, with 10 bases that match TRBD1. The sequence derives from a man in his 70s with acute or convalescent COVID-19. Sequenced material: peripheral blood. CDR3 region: CSGDRGTSEAFF. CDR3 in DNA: TGCAGCGGGGACAGGGGAACCAGTGAAGCTTTCTTT.